The T cell receptor (beta chain) described here comes from a study of blood T cells in healthy people across ages. Study outcomes and limitations: Strong correlation linked observed beta diversity and percent naive T cells.

Comment on this clonotype: Its matching antigen is unknown.

Next came a second PCR, run for about 7 to 12 cycles, which used a sample-barcoded 5' primer along with a J-beta primer mix. Each cDNA molecule was tagged by a template-switch adaptor with 12 random nucleotides. TCRdb reprocessed the 5' RACE reads via MiXCR and lists one record per CDR3 protein. Of some 760,000 distinct CDR3 sequences in the sample, 20% to 25% were seen once. The CDR3 runs to 17 residues. The same sample was also studied in work on T cells of mothers and their children. This second report adds: Not a single persistent microchimeric T cell clone was detected.

The rearrangement links TRBV21-1 to TRBJ2-4. TRBV21-1 is assigned pseudogene status. Sample: blood. The clonotype comes from a boy younger than 18 in good health. As DNA, the CDR3 is TGTGCCAGCAGCAAAGCTGGGCAGATACTAGCCAAAAACATTCAGTACTTC. Translation: CASSKAGQILAKNIQYF.